These 8 T cell receptor beta chains share one sample of origin, sequenced in a study of T cells expressing NK-cell markers. Following a re-call of the 5' RACE reads, TCRdb has one entry per CDR3 protein and lacks DNA. The sample totals 550,000 to 600,000 distinct CDR3 sequences. The sample consisted of blood T cells: a sorted CD56 or NKG2C T cell subset, CD4+ or CD8+ T cells, or bulk PBMC T cells (not recorded which). Every receptor here comes from a man aged 18 to 30 in good health.

The chain employs TRBV30 and TRBJ1-3. Germline CDR1 and CDR2: GTSNPN and SVGIG (reference sequence). The CDR3 runs to 12 residues. The CDR3 loop reads CAWIKPGNTIYF.

Here the CDR3 reads CSAQRTARYNEQFF. The chain combines TRBV20-1 with TRBJ2-1. CDR3 length equals 14 residues. CDR1 is DFQATT and CDR2 is SNEGSKA in the germline V gene (reference sequence).

The chain uses TRBV24-1 and TRBJ2-5; the TCRdb call, TRBD1, lacks DNA for checking. Germline CDR1 KGHDR, CDR2 SFDVKD. The CDR3 is 13 amino acids. This CDR3 reads CATSDAPVETQYF.

The chain combines TRBV7-2 with TRBJ2-3; lacking DNA, the TRBD1 call made by TCRdb goes unchecked. The CDR3 length is 15 residues. The germline gives CDR1 SGHTA, CDR2 FQGNSA. The CDR3: CASSDSVRVTDTQYF.

This rearrangement joins TRBV18 to TRBJ1-1; TCRdb's assignment of TRBD1 cannot be checked, as there is no DNA. CDR3 length: 13 amino acids. Germline assignment: CDR1 KGHSH and CDR2 LQKENI. The CDR3 loop reads CASSLSTGPEAFF.

The J gene is TRBJ2-7, the V gene TRBV5-6; TCRdb gives TRBD1 as the D gene, but with no DNA this cannot be confirmed. This CDR3 comprises 13 residues. Germline assignment: CDR1 SGHDT and CDR2 YYEEEE. The CDR3 protein is CASSRDPSYEQYF.

The V and J genes are TRBV19 and TRBJ2-4; the D call from TCRdb, TRBD2, cannot be confirmed without DNA. Germline V CDR1 and CDR2: LNHDA, SQIVND (reference sequence). The CDR3 sequence is 14 residues long. The CDR3 protein is CASSPSGGTEIQYF.

The chain joins TRBV28 to TRBJ2-7; the TCRdb D gene call, TRBD1, has no DNA to confirm it. From germline, CDR1 is MDHEN and CDR2 SYDVKM. The CDR3 extends over 16 amino acids. CDR3 protein: CASSFVGSGNPRAQYF.